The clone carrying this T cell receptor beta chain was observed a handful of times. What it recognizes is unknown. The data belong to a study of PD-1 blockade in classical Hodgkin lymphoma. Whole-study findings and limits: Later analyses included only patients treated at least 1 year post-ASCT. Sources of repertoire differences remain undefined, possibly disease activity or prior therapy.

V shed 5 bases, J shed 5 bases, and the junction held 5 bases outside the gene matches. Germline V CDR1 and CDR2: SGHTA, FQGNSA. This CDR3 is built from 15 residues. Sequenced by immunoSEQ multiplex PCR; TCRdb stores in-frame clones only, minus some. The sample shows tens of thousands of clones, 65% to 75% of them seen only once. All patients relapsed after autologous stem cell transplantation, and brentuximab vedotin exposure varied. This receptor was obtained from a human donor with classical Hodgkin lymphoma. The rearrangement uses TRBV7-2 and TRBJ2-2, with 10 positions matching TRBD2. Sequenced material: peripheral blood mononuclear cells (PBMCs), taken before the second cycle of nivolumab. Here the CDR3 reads CASSLASGSTGELFF. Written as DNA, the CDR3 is TGTGCCAGCAGCCTCGCTAGCGGGAGTACCGGGGAGCTGTTTTTT.